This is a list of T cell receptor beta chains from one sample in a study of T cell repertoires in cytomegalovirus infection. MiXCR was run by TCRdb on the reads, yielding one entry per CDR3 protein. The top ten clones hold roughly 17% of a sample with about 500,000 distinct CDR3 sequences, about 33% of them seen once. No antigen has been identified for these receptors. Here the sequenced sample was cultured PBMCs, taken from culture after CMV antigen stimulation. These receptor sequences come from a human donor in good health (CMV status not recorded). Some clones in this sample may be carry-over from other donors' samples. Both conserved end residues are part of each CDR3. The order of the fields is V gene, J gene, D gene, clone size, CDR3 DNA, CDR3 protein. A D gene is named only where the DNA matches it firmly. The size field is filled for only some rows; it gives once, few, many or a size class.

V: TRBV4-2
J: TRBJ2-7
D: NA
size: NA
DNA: TGTGCCAGCAGCCAAGAGGTAGGATTCTCCTACGAGCAGTACTTC
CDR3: CASSQEVGFSYEQYF

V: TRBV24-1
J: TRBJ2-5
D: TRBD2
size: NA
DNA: TGTGCCACCAGTGACCCCGGACTAGCGGGAGAGACCCAGTACTTC
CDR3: CATSDPGLAGETQYF

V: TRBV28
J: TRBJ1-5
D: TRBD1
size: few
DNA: TGTGCCAGCAGTACACAATCAGGGGGCTTCCAGCCCCAGCATTTT
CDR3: CASSTQSGGFQPQHF

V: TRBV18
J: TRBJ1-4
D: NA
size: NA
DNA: TGTGCCAGCTCACCTCGCAACTGGTATGCAACTAATGAAAAACTGTTTTTT
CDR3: CASSPRNWYATNEKLFF

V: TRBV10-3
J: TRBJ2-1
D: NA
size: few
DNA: TGTGCCATCAGTGAAGATAGATACAATGAGCAGTTCTTC
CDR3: CAISEDRYNEQFF

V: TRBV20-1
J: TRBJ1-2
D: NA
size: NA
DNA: TGCAGTGCTGGGGGGGGGAGGCTACGCTACACCTTC
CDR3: CSAGGGRLRYTF

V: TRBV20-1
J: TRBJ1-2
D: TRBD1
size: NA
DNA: TGCAGTGCCCCGGGACAGAGCAACTATGGCTACACCTTC
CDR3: CSAPGQSNYGYTF

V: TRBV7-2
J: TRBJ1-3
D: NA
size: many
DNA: TGTGCCAGCAGTCTGGGACTCAGCTCTGGAAACACCATATATTTT
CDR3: CASSLGLSSGNTIYF

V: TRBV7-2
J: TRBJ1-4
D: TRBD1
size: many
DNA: TGTGCCAGCAGCCCGCGACAGGGTGAAAAACTGTTTTTT
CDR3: CASSPRQGEKLFF

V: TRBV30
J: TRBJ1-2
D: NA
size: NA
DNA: TGTGCCTGGAGGACAGGCGTGGGTTCGAAATATGGCTACACCTTC
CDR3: CAWRTGVGSKYGYTF

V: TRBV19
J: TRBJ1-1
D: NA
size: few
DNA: TGTGCCAGTAGTAGCGGGCCGCAAGGGAACACTGAAGCTTTCTTT
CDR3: CASSSGPQGNTEAFF

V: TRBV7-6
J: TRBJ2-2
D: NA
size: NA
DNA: TGTGCCAGCAGCTTCCTCCCGAACACCGGGGAGCTGTTTTTT
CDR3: CASSFLPNTGELFF

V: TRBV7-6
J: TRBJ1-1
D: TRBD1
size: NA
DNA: TGTGCCAGCAGCTTACGAACCCTGACAGGGGTGAACACTGAAGCTTTCTTT
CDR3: CASSLRTLTGVNTEAFF

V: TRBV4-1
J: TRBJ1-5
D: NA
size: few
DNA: TGCGCCAGCAGCCAAGTCGGTCGGCAGGGAAATCAGCCCCAGCATTTT
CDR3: CASSQVGRQGNQPQHF